These 17 T cell receptor beta chains originate from one sample sequenced in a study of control samples from healthy donors and cancer patients. The repertoire was sequenced with immunoSEQ multiplex PCR; TCRdb's copy has only in-frame clones and lacks some. The sample lists fewer than 200,000 clones, around 91% occurring once. Sequencing used blood. These receptors all come from a woman in her fifties or sixties in good health.

This sequence joins TRBV5-6 and TRBJ2-2; possibly TRBD2 for D (7 bases). There are 17 residues in the CDR3. V gave up 6 bases and J gave up 0 bases, with 18 bases separating them. Germline CDR1 is SGHDT and CDR2 is YYEEEE. The DNA for the CDR3 is TGTGCCAGCACCTGGGGGGCCGGGGGGACGAACACCGGGGAGCTGTTTTTT. This encodes CASTWGAGGTNTGELFF.

The sample holds one count of this clone. V and J are TRBV6-1 and TRBJ1-2; D not resolved. The V end was cut by 3 bases, the J end by 1 base, with 12 bases between. This CDR3 is built from 15 residues. Germline CDR1 reads MNHNS; CDR2 reads SASEGT. CDR3 sequence (DNA): TGTGCCAGCAGTGAGGTTTTACAGATTAACTATGGCTACACCTTC. Amino acids: CASSEVLQINYGYTF.

The chain recombines TRBV5-1 with TRBJ2-7; maybe TRBD2 (7 bases). The CDR3 is 15 amino acids. Germline V lookup: CDR1 SGHRS, CDR2 YFSETQ. V gave up 5 bases and J gave up 5 bases, with 20 bases separating them. CDR3 protein: CASRAPGAGVNEQYF. CDR3 in DNA: TGCGCCAGCAGGGCCCCGGGGGCGGGAGTAAACGAGCAGTACTTC.

The chain employs TRBV28 and TRBJ1-3; possibly TRBD1 for D (6 bases). CDR1 MDHEN and CDR2 SYDVKM come from the germline V gene. V gave up 3 bases and J gave up 1 base, with 13 bases separating them. This CDR3 region has 16 residues. The CDR3 sequence: CASSFFRGSSGNTIYF. The CDR3, as DNA: TGTGCCAGCAGTTTTTTCAGGGGTTCGTCTGGAAACACCATATATTTT.

The V gene is TRBV5-1, the J gene TRBJ1-3; D perhaps matches TRBD1 (5 bases). Trimming took off 2 bases at V and 8 bases at J, with 14 bases between the two ends. The CDR3 has 14 residues. Germline lookup yields CDR1 SGHRS and CDR2 YFSETQ. CDR3 nucleotide sequence: TGCGCCAGCAGCTTTGACTCTCCAGGGCACACCATATATTTT. The encoded protein is CASSFDSPGHTIYF.

The chain recombines TRBV5-5 with TRBJ1-1, with unresolved D. Deletions cut 5 bases from V and 12 bases from J, with 14 bases between. The CDR3 is 11 residues long. Germline V gene lookup returns CDR1 SGHKS and CDR2 YYEKEE (reference sequence). CDR3 region: CASSLYDAPFF. The CDR3 region has the DNA TGTGCCAGCAGTCTATATGATGCGCCTTTCTTT.

Only one count was recorded for this clone. The V gene is TRBV28, the J gene TRBJ2-3; TRBD2 matches at 9 bases. CDR1 is MDHEN and CDR2 is SYDVKM in the germline V gene. The ends lost 3 bases at V and 8 bases at J; junction bases unmatched: 6. The CDR3 extends over 14 amino acids. This CDR3 reads CASSLGLALLTQYF. The CDR3 nucleotides are TGTGCCAGCAGTTTGGGACTAGCCCTACTTACGCAGTATTTT.

V usage is TRBV30 and J usage is TRBJ2-1, with a tentative D call TRBD1 (6 bases). V was shortened by 1 base and J by 6 bases, with 10 bases between the two germline ends. The CDR3 is made up of 13 amino acids. Per germline, CDR1 GTSNPN and CDR2 SVGIG (reference sequence). The CDR3 loop reads CAWSGTARNEQFF. CDR3 sequence (DNA): TGTGCCTGGAGTGGGACAGCCCGCAATGAGCAGTTCTTC.

This chain uses TRBV28 with TRBJ1-3; 7 nucleotides line up with TRBD1. Germline values: CDR1 MDHEN, CDR2 SYDVKM. With 2 bases clipped from V and 2 bases from J, the junction kept 6 bases outside the gene matches. The CDR3 spans 16 residues. In DNA form, the CDR3 reads TGTGCCAGCAGTTTACCCATTACAGGGGCTGGAAACACCATATATTTT. Residues: CASSLPITGAGNTIYF.

The chain joins TRBV27 to TRBJ2-5, with a possible D match to TRBD2 (6 bases). Germline CDR1 MNHEY, CDR2 SMNVEV (reference sequence). Between the trimmed V and J ends, which lost 4 bases and 4 bases, there was a span of 10 bases. This CDR3 region has 13 residues. CDR3 DNA: TGTGCCAGCAGTTCCGGGACTCGAGAGACCCAGTACTTC. Protein sequence: CASSSGTRETQYF.

The rearrangement links TRBV6-5 to TRBJ2-1; D is possibly TRBD1 (6 bases). Germline loops: CDR1 MNHEY, CDR2 SVGAGI. The CDR3 runs 15 residues. V lost 7 bases and J 5 bases, leaving 18 bases between the germline ends. CDR3 sequence reads: CASTFTRTANNEQFF. CDR3 nucleotide sequence: TGTGCCAGCACCTTTACCAGGACAGCGAACAATGAGCAGTTCTTC.

The V and J genes are TRBV4-2 and TRBJ2-3; TRBD2 is a possible D gene (6 bases). CDR3 length: 16 amino acids. Germline CDR1 and CDR2: LGHNA and YNFKEQ. The germline V and J ends were trimmed by 0 bases and 0 bases, with 10 bases remaining between them. CDR3 DNA sequence: TGTGCCAGCAGCCAAGATCGGCGGGGTAGCACAGATACGCAGTATTTT. This codes for CASSQDRRGSTDTQYF.

The gene calls are TRBV5-1 and TRBJ1-6; D is perhaps TRBD1 (6 bases). This CDR3 is built from 15 residues. The ends were cut back, 1 base at V and 6 bases at J, with 11 bases in the middle. Germline CDR1 and CDR2: SGHRS and YFSETQ. The CDR3 sequence: CASSLTGQFNSPLHF. The DNA for the CDR3 is TGCGCCAGCAGCTTGACAGGACAGTTTAATTCACCCCTCCACTTT.

V is TRBV15 and J is TRBJ1-2; TRBD1 might be the D (6 bases). The CDR3 consists of 15 residues. V dropped 1 base and J dropped 8 bases, with 17 bases sitting between them. The germline V gene encodes CDR1 LNHNV and CDR2 YYDKDF (reference sequence). The CDR3 protein is CATSRVSGVWGGYTF. For the CDR3, the DNA is TGTGCCACCAGCAGAGTATCAGGGGTCTGGGGAGGCTACACCTTC.

The rearrangement uses TRBV19 and TRBJ1-1; no clear D. CDR3 length: 15 residues. CDR1 and CDR2 from the germline V gene are LNHDA and SQIVND (reference sequence). V dropped 3 bases and J dropped 4 bases, with 15 bases sitting between them. The CDR3 DNA reads as TGTGCCAGTAGTATGGCAGCGGACGTAAGCACTGAAGCTTTCTTT. This translates into CASSMAADVSTEAFF.

V and J are TRBV27 and TRBJ2-2; weak D call: TRBD2 (5 bases). Germline values: CDR1 MNHEY, CDR2 SMNVEV (reference sequence). V dropped 5 bases and J dropped 7 bases, with 11 bases sitting between them. The length of the CDR3 is 13 residues. This CDR3 reads CASSGLSVGELFF. DNA of the CDR3: TGTGCCAGCAGTGGACTTAGCGTCGGGGAGCTGTTTTTT.

This rearrangement joins TRBV5-1 to TRBJ2-3, with D hard to call. The germline V gene encodes CDR1 SGHRS and CDR2 YFSETQ. The V end lost 5 bases, the J end lost 0 bases, and 7 bases lay between the germline ends. The CDR3 runs 13 residues. This CDR3 reads CASRTASTDTQYF. CDR3 nucleotides: TGCGCCAGCAGAACAGCTAGCACAGATACGCAGTATTTT.